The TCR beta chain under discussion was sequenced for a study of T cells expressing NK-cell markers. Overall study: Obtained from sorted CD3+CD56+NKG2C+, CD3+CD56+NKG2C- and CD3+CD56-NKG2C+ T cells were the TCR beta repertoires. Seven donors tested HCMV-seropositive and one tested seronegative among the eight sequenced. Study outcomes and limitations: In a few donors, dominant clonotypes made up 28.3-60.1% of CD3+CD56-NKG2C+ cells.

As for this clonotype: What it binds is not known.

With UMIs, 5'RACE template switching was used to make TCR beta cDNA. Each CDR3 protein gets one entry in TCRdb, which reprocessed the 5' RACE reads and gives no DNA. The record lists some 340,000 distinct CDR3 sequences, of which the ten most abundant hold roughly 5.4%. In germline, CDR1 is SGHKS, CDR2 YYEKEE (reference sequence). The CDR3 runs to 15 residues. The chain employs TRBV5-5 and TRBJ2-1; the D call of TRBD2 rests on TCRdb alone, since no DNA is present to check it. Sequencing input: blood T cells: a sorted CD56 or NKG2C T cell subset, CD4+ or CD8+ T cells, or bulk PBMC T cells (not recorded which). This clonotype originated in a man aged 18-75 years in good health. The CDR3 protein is CASSLLSGTYNEQFF.